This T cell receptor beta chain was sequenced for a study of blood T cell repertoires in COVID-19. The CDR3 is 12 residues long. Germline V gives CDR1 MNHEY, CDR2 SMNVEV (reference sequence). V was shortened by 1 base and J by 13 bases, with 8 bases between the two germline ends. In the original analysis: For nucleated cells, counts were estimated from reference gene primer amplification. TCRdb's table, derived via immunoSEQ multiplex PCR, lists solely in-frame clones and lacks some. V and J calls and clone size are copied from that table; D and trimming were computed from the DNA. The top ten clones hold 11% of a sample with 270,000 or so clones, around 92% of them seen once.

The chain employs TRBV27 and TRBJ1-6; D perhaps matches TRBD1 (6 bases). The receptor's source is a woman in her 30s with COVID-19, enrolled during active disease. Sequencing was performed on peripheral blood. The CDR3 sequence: CASSLLQGPLHF. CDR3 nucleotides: TGTGCCAGCAGTTTATTGCAGGGGCCCCTCCACTTT.